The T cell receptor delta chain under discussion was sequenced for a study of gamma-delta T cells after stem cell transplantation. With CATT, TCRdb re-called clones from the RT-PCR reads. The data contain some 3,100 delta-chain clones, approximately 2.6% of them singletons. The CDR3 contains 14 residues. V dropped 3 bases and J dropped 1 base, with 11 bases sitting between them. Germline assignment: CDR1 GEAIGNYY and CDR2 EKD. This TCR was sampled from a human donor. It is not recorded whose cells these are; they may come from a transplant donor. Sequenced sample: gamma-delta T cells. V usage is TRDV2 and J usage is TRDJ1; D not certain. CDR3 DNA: TGTGCCTGTGACCCTTTAGCTGGCACCGATAAACTCATCTTT. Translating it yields CACDPLAGTDKLIF.